This TCR beta chain came from a study of PD-L1 blockade in urothelial cancer. Assay used: immunoSEQ multiplex PCR; TCRdb lists only in-frame clones, some missing. Of about 95,000 clones in the sample, about nine tenths were seen once. The CDR3 has 14 amino acids. Germline V gene sequence: CDR1 LNHDA, CDR2 SQIVND (reference sequence). Trimming took 4 bases from V and 4 from J; bases not matched to a gene: 1. The time point was: pretreatment peripheral blood. Patients yielded 1 to 8 samples each, pretreatment and on-treatment. In its sample, this clone was seen a few times. Sequences were derived from PBMCs, sampled around atezolizumab (anti-PD-L1) treatment. The TCR comes from a man aged 60 to 69 with urothelial cancer. The chain joins TRBV19 to TRBJ1-1, with 12 bases aligning to TRBD1. The CDR3 protein is CASSRGQGATEAFF. In DNA, the CDR3 is TGTGCCAGTAGTAGGGGACAGGGGGCCACTGAAGCTTTCTTT. Based on the CDR3 plus reference TRBV19 and TRBJ1-1, the full variable domain is DGGITQSPKYLFRKEGQNVTLSCEQNLNHDAMYWYRQDPGQGLRLIYYSQIVNDFQKGDIAEGYSVSREKKESFPLTVTSAQKNPTAFYLCASSRGQGATEAFFGQGTRLTVV.